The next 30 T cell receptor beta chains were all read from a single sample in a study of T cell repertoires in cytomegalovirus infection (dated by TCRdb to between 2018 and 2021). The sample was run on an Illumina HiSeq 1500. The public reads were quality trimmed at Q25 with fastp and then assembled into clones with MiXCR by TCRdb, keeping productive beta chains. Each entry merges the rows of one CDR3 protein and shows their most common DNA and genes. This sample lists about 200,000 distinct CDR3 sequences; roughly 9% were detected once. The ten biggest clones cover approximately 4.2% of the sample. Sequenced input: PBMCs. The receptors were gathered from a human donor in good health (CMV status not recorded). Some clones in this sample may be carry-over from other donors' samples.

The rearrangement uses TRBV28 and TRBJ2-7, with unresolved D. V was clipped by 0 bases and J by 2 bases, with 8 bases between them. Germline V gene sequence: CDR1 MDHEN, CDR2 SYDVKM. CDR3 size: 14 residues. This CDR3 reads CASSLWQATYEQYF. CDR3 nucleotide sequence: TGTGCCAGCAGTTTATGGCAGGCTACCTACGAGCAGTACTTC.

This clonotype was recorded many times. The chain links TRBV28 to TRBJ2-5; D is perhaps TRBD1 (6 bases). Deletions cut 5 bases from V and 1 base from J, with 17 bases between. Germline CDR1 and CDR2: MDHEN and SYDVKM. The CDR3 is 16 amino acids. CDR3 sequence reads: CASSDRTARFQETQYF. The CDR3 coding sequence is TGTGCCAGCAGTGATCGGACAGCCAGATTCCAAGAGACCCAGTACTTC.

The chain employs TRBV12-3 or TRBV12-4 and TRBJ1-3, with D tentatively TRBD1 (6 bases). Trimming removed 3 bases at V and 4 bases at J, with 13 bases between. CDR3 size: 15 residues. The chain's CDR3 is CASSFNRVSGNTIYF. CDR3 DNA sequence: TGTGCCAGCAGTTTCAACAGGGTATCCGGAAACACCATATATTTT.

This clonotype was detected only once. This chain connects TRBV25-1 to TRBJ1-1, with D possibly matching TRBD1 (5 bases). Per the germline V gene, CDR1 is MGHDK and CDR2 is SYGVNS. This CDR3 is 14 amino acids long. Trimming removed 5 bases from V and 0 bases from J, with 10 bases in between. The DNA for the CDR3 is TGTGCCAGCAGTAAGACAGCATTGAACACTGAAGCTTTCTTT. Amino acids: CASSKTALNTEAFF.

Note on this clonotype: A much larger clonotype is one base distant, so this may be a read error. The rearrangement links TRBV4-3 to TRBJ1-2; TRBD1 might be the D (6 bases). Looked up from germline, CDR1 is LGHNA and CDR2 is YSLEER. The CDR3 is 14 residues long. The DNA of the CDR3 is TGCGCCAGCAGCCTAGGACAGCGCAACTATGGCTACCCCTTC. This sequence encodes CASSLGQRNYGYPF.

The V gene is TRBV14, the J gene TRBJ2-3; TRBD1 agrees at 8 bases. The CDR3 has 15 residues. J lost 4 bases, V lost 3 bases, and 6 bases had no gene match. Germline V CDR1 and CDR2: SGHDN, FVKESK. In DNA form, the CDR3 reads TGTGCCAGCAGCCAGAGGACAGGGTCCGCAGATACGCAGTATTTT. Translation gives CASSQRTGSADTQYF. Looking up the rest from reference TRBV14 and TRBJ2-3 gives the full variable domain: EAGVTQFPSHSVIEKGQTVTLRCDPISGHDNLYWYRRVMGKEIKFLLHFVKESKQDESGMPNNRFLAERTGGTYSTLKVQPAELEDSGVYFCASSQRTGSADTQYFGPGTRLTVL.

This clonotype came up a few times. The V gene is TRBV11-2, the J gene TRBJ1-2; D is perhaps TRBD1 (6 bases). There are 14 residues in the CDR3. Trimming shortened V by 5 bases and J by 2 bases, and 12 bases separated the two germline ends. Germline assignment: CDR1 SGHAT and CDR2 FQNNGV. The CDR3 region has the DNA TGTGCCAGCAGCGTCTGGGGGCCCAACTATGGCTACACCTTC. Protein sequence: CASSVWGPNYGYTF.

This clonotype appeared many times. The CDR3 sequence is CASSSRRLAGGSYEQYF. Here the CDR3 DNA reads TGTGCCAGCAGCTCCCGACGTCTAGCGGGAGGTTCCTACGAGCAGTACTTC. V and J are TRBV7-8 and TRBJ2-7, with 11 bases matching TRBD2. This CDR3 spans 17 amino acids. V lost 4 bases to trimming and J lost 1 base; unmatched junction nucleotides: 9. Germline V gene data show CDR1 as SGHVS and CDR2 as FQNEAQ.

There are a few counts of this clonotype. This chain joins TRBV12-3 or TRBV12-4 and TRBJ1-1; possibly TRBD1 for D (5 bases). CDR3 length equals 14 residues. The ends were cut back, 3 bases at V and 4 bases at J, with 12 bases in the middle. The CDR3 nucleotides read TGTGCCAGCAGTTTGCAGGGATTCGGCACTGAAGCTTTCTTT. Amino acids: CASSLQGFGTEAFF.

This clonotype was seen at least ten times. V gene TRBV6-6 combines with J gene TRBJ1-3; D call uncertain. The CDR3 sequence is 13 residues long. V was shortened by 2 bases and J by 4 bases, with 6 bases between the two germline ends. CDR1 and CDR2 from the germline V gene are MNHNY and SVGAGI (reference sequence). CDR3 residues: CASSYSRGNTIYF. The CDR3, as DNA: TGTGCCAGCAGTTACAGTAGGGGAAACACCATATATTTT.

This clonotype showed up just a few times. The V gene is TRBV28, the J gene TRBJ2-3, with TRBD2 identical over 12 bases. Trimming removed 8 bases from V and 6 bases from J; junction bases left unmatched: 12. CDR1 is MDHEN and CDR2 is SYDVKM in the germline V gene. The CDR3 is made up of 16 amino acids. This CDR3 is CASFPSLAGGTDTQYF. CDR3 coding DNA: TGTGCCAGCTTCCCATCTCTAGCGGGGGGGACTGATACGCAGTATTTT.

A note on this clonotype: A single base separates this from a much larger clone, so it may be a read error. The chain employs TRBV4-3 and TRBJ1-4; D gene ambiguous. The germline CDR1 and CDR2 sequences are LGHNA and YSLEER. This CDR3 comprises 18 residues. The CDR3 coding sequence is TGCGTCAGCAGCCAAGATCTAGTGGGCGTCAAGGGTAATGAAAAACTGTTTTTT. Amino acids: CVSSQDLVGVKGNEKLFF.

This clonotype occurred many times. The CDR3: CASSFVLKNNEQFF. The CDR3 DNA reads TGTGCCAGCAGTTTTGTACTTAAGAACAATGAGCAGTTCTTC. The chain uses TRBV28 and TRBJ2-1; D not certain. The CDR3 is 14 residues long. Trimming removed 3 bases from V and 5 bases from J, with 11 bases in between. In germline, CDR1 is MDHEN, CDR2 SYDVKM.

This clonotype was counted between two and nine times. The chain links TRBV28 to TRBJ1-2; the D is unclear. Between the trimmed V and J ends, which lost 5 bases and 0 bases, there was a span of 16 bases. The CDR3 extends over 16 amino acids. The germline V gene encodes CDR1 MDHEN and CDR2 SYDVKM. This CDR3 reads CASSPSIQWANYGYTF. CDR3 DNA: TGTGCCAGCAGTCCCTCCATACAGTGGGCTAACTATGGCTACACCTTC.

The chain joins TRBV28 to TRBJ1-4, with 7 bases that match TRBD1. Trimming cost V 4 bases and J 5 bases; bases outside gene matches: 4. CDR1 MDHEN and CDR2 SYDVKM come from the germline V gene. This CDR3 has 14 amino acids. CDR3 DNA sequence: TGTGCCAGCAGTTACCAGGGGGGGAATGAAAAACTGTTTTTT. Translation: CASSYQGGNEKLFF.

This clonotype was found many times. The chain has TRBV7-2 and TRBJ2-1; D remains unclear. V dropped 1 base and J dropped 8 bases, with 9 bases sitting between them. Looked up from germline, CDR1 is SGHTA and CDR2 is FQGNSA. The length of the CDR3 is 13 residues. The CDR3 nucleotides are TGTGCCAGCAGCTTAGGAGGTCGAGATGAGCAGTTCTTC. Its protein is CASSLGGRDEQFF.

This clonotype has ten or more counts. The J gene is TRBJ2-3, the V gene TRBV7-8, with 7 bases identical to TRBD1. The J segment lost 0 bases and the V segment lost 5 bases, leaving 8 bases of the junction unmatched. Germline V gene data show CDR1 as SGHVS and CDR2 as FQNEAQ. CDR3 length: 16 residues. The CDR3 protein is CASSNDRVASTDTQYF. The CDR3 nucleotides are TGTGCCAGCAGCAACGACAGGGTCGCTAGCACAGATACGCAGTATTTT.

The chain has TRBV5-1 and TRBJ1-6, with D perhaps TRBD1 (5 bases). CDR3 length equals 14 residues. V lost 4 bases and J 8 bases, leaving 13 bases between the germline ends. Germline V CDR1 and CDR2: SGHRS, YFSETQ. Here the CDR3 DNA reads TGCGCCAGCAGCCCAGGGAGGTTAGATTCACCCCTCCACTTT. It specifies CASSPGRLDSPLHF.

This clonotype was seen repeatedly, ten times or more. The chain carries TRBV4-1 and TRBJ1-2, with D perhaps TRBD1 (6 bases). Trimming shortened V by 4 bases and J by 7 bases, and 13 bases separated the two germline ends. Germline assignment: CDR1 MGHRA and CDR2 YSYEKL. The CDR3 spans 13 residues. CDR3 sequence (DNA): TGCGCCAGCAGCCTTACAGGGTTAGGTGGCTACACCTTC. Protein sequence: CASSLTGLGGYTF.

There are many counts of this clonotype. CDR3 in amino acids: CASSPRALSYNEQFF. CDR3 in DNA: TGTGCCAGCAGCCCCCGGGCTTTATCCTACAATGAGCAGTTCTTC. The chain has TRBV2 and TRBJ2-1; D not resolved. The germline V and J ends were trimmed by 6 bases and 1 base, with 13 bases remaining between them. Looked up from germline, CDR1 is SNHLY and CDR2 is FYNNEI. The CDR3 spans 15 residues.

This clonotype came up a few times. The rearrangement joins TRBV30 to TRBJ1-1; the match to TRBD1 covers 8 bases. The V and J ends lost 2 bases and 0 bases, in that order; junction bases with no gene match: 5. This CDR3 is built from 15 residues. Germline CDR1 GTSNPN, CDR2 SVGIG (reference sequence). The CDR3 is CAWSPMTGVNTEAFF. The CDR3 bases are TGTGCCTGGAGTCCGATGACAGGGGTGAACACTGAAGCTTTCTTT.

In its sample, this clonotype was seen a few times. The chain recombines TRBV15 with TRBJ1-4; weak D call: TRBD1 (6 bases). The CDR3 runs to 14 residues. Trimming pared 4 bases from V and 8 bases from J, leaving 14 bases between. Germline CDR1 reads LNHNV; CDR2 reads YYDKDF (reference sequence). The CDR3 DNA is TGTGCCACCAGCATCTCCCGGGACATCGAAAAACTGTTTTTT. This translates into CATSISRDIEKLFF.

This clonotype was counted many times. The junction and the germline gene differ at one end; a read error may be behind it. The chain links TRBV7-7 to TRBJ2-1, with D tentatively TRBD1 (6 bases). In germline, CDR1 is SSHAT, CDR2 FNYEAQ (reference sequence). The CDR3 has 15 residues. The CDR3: CASSLAQGVGNEQFF. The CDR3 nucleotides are TGTGCTAGCAGCTTAGCACAGGGAGTTGGCAATGAGCAGTTCTTC.

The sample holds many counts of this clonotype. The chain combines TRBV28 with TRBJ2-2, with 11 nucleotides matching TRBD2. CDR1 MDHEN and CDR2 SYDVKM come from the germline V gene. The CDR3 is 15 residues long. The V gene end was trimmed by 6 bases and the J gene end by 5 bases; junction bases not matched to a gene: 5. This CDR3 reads CASRETSGGTGELFF. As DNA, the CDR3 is TGTGCCAGCAGGGAAACTAGCGGGGGAACCGGGGAGCTGTTTTTT.

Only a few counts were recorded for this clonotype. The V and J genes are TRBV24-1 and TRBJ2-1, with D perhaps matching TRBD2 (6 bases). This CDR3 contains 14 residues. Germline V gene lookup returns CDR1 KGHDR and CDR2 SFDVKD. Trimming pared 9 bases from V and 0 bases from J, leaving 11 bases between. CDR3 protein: CATGGRTSYNEQFF. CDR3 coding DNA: TGTGCCACCGGGGGGAGAACCTCCTACAATGAGCAGTTCTTC.

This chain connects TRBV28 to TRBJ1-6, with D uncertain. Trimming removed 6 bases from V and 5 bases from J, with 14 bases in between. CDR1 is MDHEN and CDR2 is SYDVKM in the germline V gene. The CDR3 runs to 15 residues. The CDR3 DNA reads TGTGCCAGCAGACCTAGCGACGGAGATAATTCACCCCTCCACTTT. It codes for CASRPSDGDNSPLHF. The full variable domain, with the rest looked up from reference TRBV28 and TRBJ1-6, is DVKVTQSSRYLVKRTGEKVFLECVQDMDHENMFWYRQDPGLGLRLIYFSYDVKMKEKGDIPEGYSVSREKKERFSLILESASTNQTSMYLCASRPSDGDNSPLHFGNGTRLTVT.

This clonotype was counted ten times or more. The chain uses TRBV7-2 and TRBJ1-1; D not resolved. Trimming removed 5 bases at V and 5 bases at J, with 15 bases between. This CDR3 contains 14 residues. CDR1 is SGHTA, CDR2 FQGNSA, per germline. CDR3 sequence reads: CASSTPDRSTEAFF. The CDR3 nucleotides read TGTGCCAGCAGCACCCCCGACCGGAGTACTGAAGCTTTCTTT.

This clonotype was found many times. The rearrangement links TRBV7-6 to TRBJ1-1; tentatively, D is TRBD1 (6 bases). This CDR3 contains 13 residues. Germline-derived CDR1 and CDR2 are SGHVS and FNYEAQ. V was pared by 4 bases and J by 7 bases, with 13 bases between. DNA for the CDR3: TGTGCCAGCAGCTCGAACAGGGATGATGAAGCTTTCTTT. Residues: CASSSNRDDEAFF.

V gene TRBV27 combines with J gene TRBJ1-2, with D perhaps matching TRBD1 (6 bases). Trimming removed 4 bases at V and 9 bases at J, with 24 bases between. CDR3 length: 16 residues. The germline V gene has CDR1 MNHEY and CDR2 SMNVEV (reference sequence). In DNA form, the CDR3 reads TGTGCCAGCAGTTCGAGACAGGCCCCTAACCGGGAGCGCTACACCTTC. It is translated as CASSSRQAPNRERYTF.

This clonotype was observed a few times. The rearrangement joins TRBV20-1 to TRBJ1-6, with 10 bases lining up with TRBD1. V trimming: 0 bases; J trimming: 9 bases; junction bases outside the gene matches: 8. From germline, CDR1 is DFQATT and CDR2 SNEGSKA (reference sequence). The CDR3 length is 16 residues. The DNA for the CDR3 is TGCAGTGCTAGAGAAACCGCGCGGGACAGGGGTTCACCCCTCCACTTT. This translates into CSARETARDRGSPLHF.